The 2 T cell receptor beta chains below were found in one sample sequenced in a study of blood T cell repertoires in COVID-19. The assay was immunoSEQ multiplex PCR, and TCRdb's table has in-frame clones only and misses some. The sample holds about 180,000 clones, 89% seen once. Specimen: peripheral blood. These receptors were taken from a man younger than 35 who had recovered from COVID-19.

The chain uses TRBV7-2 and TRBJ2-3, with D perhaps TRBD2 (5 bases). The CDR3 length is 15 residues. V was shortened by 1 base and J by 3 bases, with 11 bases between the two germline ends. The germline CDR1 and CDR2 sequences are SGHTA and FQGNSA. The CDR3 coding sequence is TGTGCCAGCAGCTTAGAGTTGAGAGGGACAGATACGCAGTATTTT. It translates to CASSLELRGTDTQYF.

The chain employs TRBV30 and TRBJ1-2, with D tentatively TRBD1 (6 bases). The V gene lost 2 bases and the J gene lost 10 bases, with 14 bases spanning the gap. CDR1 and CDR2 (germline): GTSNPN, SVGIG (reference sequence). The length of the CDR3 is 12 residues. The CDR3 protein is CAWSPGKGDYTF. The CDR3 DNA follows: TGTGCCTGGAGTCCAGGAAAGGGGGACTACACCTTC.